The rows below give T cell receptor beta chains drawn from one sample of a study of blood T cells in healthy people across ages. TCRdb reanalysed the 5' RACE reads using MiXCR and keeps one entry per CDR3 protein. This table holds about 570,000 distinct CDR3 sequences, approximately 27% found once. The material sequenced was blood. These receptors originate from a woman between 65 and 79 years old in good health. Each CDR3 is given with its conserved first and last residue.

>TRBV5-1
CASRFTQTRPECTF
>TRBV7-9
CASGAGDYEQYF
>TRBV6-2/TRBV6-3
CASSKRAGTGITYNSPLHF
>TRBV6-5
CASSRTQGLGNQPQHF
>TRBV7-2
CASSLVAASAHEQFF
>TRBV12-3/TRBV12-4
CASSLIAQETQYF
>TRBV7-9
CASNRDNSPLHF
>TRBV6-2/TRBV6-3
CASSPYGQPGNQESPLHF
>TRBV20-1
CSAHHRGQAKNIQHF
>TRBV9
CASVGGADYEQYF
>TRBV18
CASSPDREVVQFF
>TRBV7-2
CASSTSLAQYF
>TRBV20-1
CSARVPTGYEQFF
>TRBV11-2
CASSFSQYQETQYF
>TRBV28
CASQSRGQGEKLFF
>TRBV18
CASSPMGANYNEQFF
>TRBV3-1
CASSQRDTDTQYF
>TRBV12-3/TRBV12-4
CASGSGYGYTF
>TRBV14
CASNTGSLGERYF
>TRBV4-1
CASSQDGRTGGYEQYF
>TRBV6-6
CASTDGGSNQPQHF
>TRBV9
CASSSSGGLGTEAFF
>TRBV7-8
CARSLAPGRGSAYEQYF
>TRBV18
CASSPPGQGGQFF
>TRBV29-1
CSVEDGYRAYEQYF
>TRBV5-1
CASRDPSNTGELFF
>TRBV7-2
CASSRTSNEQFF
>TRBV15
CATSREGHEQYF
>TRBV7-2
CASSSRTSGGDTQYF
>TRBV7-7
CASSLGESTDTQYF
>TRBV7-2
CASSLGTIFYEQYF
>TRBV7-3
CARHSATQYF
>TRBV11-2
CASSPRTGQETQYF
>TRBV20-1
CSARGGQGAPEQFF
>TRBV6-2/TRBV6-3
CASSRPVYYEQYF
>TRBV6-2/TRBV6-3
CASSPSTGSANYGYTF
>TRBV14
CASSQGTGSSSPLHF
>TRBV20-1
CSAATGANEKLFF
>TRBV6-6
CASSGPQETQYF
>TRBV20-1
CSAPDFSDTQYF
>TRBV11-2
CAVEGQNTEAFF
>TRBV11-2
CASRRGRNTGELFF
>TRBV4-1
CASSPLGILSYEQYF
>TRBV12-5
CASGLDSLRTPFSGNTIYF
>TRBV7-6
CASNLVAQETQYF
>TRBV15
CATSRGKVGGYTF
>TRBV7-2
CASSMARGYEQYF
>TRBV6-5
CASSYSPSSGGSYNEQFF
>TRBV5-5
CASSRSVGDEQYF
>TRBV14
CASGQDRPGSGQAAFF
>TRBV6-1
CASSESAASGNTIYF
>TRBV9
CASSVTGAGTGELFF
>TRBV5-8
CASSLFGASEPQHF
>TRBV11-3
CASSLEDGTSYEQYF
>TRBV7-3
CASSSIPGELFF
>TRBV5-1
CASSRSGTQGTYNEQFF
>TRBV7-9
CASSSTQGRRTEAFF